The 23 T cell receptor beta chains presented below share a single source sample, sequenced in a study of technical replicates of blood from a handful of donors (dated by TCRdb to between 2016 and 2019). Library prep was done by the immunoSEQ multiplex PCR assay. TCRdb took over this immuneACCESS table, retaining in-frame rearrangements with V and J assigned. Such tables are incomplete; in checked studies, under half of the missing clones stem from an unresolved V gene, and the remainder is unexplained. In this sample the table shows under 15,000 clones, 60% to 85% of which occur a single time. Roughly 15% of the sample belongs to the ten largest clones. The material sequenced was PBMCs. Receptors were obtained from a human donor in good health.

The V call is TRBV28, the J call TRBJ2-7, with 9 positions matching TRBD1. Germline CDR1 reads MDHEN; CDR2 reads SYDVKM. The CDR3 loop spans 17 amino acids. Losses at the gene ends were 2 bases for V and 3 bases for J; bases not matched to a gene: 11. This CDR3 reads CASSLVGAGTGYYEQYF. The CDR3 bases are TGTGCCAGCAGTTTAGTTGGGGCTGGGACAGGGTACTACGAGCAGTACTTC.

The DNA for the CDR3 is TGTGCCAGCAGTTTAATTACCTACGAGCAGTACTTC. Its translation: CASSLITYEQYF. J is TRBJ2-7 and V is TRBV28; D remains ambiguous. The CDR3 totals 12 residues. Trimming removed 2 bases at V and 2 bases at J, with 4 bases between. Germline V lookup: CDR1 MDHEN, CDR2 SYDVKM.

V and J are TRBV6-1 and TRBJ1-5; 7 bases agree with TRBD1. The J segment lost 3 bases and the V segment lost 6 bases, leaving 8 bases of the junction unmatched. Germline CDR1 MNHNS, CDR2 SASEGT. This CDR3 comprises 15 residues. The CDR3 region has the DNA TGTGCCAGCAGCCCGGACAGGACCCTCAATCAGCCCCAGCATTTT. It specifies CASSPDRTLNQPQHF.

The rearrangement uses TRBV6-5 and TRBJ1-1, with 7 positions matching TRBD1. The V segment lost 4 bases and the J segment 1 base; nucleotides outside the gene matches: 3. Germline V gives CDR1 MNHEY, CDR2 SVGAGI. The CDR3 loop spans 14 amino acids. The CDR3 nucleotides are TGTGCCAGCAGTTCCCGGACAGGGAACACTGAAGCTTTCTTT. This translates into CASSSRTGNTEAFF.

The rearrangement links TRBV5-1 to TRBJ2-3; D is undetermined. Trimming removed 4 bases from V and 6 bases from J, with 18 bases in between. The CDR3 length is 15 residues. Germline loops: CDR1 SGHRS, CDR2 YFSETQ. The DNA for the CDR3 is TGCGCCAGCAGCACGCGACCAGCGAGAGACGATACGCAGTATTTT. Translation gives CASSTRPARDDTQYF.

The chain carries TRBV10-3 and TRBJ1-5, with D possibly matching TRBD1 (6 bases). V lost 10 bases and J 1 base, leaving 14 bases between the germline ends. Germline V CDR1 and CDR2: ENHRY, SYGVKD. The CDR3 sequence is 14 residues long. The chain's CDR3 is CATSGTTSNQPQHF. In DNA form, the CDR3 reads TGTGCCACTTCCGGGACAACCAGCAATCAGCCCCAGCATTTT.

The chain couples TRBV7-9 to TRBJ2-7, with TRBD2 matching 10 bases. V dropped 4 bases and J dropped 4; count of bases not matched to a gene: 1. The CDR3 sequence is 13 residues long. Germline CDR1 SEHNR, CDR2 FQNEAQ (reference sequence). The DNA for the CDR3 is TGTGCCAGCAGCTCTAGCGGGAGTTACGAGCAGTACTTC. Its protein product is CASSSSGSYEQYF.

The V call is TRBV30, the J call TRBJ1-2; 9 bases fit TRBD1. Germline values: CDR1 GTSNPN, CDR2 SVGIG (reference sequence). The CDR3 runs 14 residues. Trimming at V came to 6 bases and at J to 0 bases, leaving 5 bases not matched to a gene. In nucleotides, the CDR3 is TGTGCCTGCCTAGGGACAGGGTCTAACTATGGCTACACCTTC. Protein sequence: CACLGTGSNYGYTF.

This chain connects TRBV7-9 to TRBJ2-1; 10 bases are shared with TRBD2. The germline V gene encodes CDR1 SEHNR and CDR2 FQNEAQ (reference sequence). V shed 5 bases, J shed 4 bases, and the junction held 8 bases outside the gene matches. This CDR3 spans 16 amino acids. The CDR3 loop is CASSPRTSGIYNEQFF. As DNA, the CDR3 is TGTGCCAGCAGCCCGCGGACTAGCGGCATTTACAATGAGCAGTTCTTC.

This chain joins TRBV27 and TRBJ2-7; TRBD2 matches at 8 bases. The germline gives CDR1 MNHEY, CDR2 SMNVEV (reference sequence). Trimming took 7 bases from V and 5 from J; bases not matched to a gene: 10. This CDR3 is built from 14 residues. In DNA, the CDR3 is TGTGCCAGCACCCCGGGGGGGTATGCGAACGAGCAGTACTTC. Its protein is CASTPGGYANEQYF.

The sample holds a few counts of this clone. This chain links TRBV30 with TRBJ2-7, with a weak D call TRBD1 (5 bases). The germline CDR1 and CDR2 sequences are GTSNPN and SVGIG (reference sequence). This CDR3 region has 12 residues. V was clipped by 4 bases and J by 4 bases, with 11 bases between them. The CDR3 here is CAWTGRKYEQYF. The CDR3, as DNA: TGTGCCTGGACAGGGCGCAAATACGAGCAGTACTTC.

A single count supports this clone. The chain joins TRBV28 to TRBJ2-1; no reliable D call. V was cut by 6 bases and J by 8 bases, with 11 bases left in between. Germline-derived CDR1 and CDR2 are MDHEN and SYDVKM. The CDR3 runs to 12 residues. The CDR3 region has the DNA TGTGCCAGCAGATTAGCTTCGGATGAGCAGTTCTTC. Translation: CASRLASDEQFF.

The V gene is TRBV7-3, the J gene TRBJ2-1; 7 bases are shared with TRBD2. Trimming cost V 2 bases and J 8 bases; bases outside gene matches: 6. This CDR3 is 14 amino acids long. Germline V CDR1 and CDR2: SGHTA, FQGTGA. CDR3 DNA sequence: TGTGCCAGCAGCTTATGGGGCGGGAGTGATGAGCAGTTCTTC. Protein product: CASSLWGGSDEQFF.

The CDR3 DNA sequence: TGTGCCAGCAGCTTTGATCGGGGGAACTCCTACAATGAGCAGTTCTTC. As protein: CASSFDRGNSYNEQFF. This chain connects TRBV5-4 to TRBJ2-1, with D possibly TRBD2 on 6 matching bases. CDR1 is SGHNT and CDR2 is YYREEE in the germline V gene (reference sequence). The V end was cut by 2 bases, the J end by 0 bases, with 12 bases between. This CDR3 region has 16 residues.

The V call is TRBV7-2, the J call TRBJ2-5; no firm D call. The V gene lost 1 base and the J gene lost 8 bases, with 11 bases spanning the gap. This CDR3 has 13 amino acids. The germline CDR1 and CDR2 sequences are SGHTA and FQGNSA. CDR3 amino acids: CASSLGNLETQYF. In nucleotides, the CDR3 is TGTGCCAGCAGCTTAGGAAACTTAGAAACCCAGTACTTC.

The gene calls are TRBV19 and TRBJ2-2; unclear D gene. CDR3 length: 14 amino acids. Per germline, CDR1 LNHDA and CDR2 SQIVND (reference sequence). V lost 3 bases and J 7 bases, leaving 12 bases between the germline ends. The CDR3 nucleotides are TGTGCCAGTAGTATTATGGTCCAGGTCGGGGAGCTGTTTTTT. Translation: CASSIMVQVGELFF.

The chain carries TRBV10-3 and TRBJ1-2, with D perhaps TRBD1 (5 bases). The CDR3 runs 10 residues. Germline V CDR1 and CDR2: ENHRY, SYGVKD. V was clipped by 6 bases and J by 7 bases, with 6 bases between them. The CDR3 nucleotides read TGTGCCATCAGAGACAGTGGCTACACCTTC. Translated: CAIRDSGYTF.

The chain joins TRBV25-1 to TRBJ1-2, with TRBD1 matching 8 bases. Germline V gene lookup returns CDR1 MGHDK and CDR2 SYGVNS. The CDR3 runs 14 residues. J was trimmed by 3 bases and V by 8 bases; bases with no gene match: 8. The CDR3 DNA reads as TGTGCCAGCCAAGGACAGGGAGGTCACTATGGCTACACCTTC. This gives the protein CASQGQGGHYGYTF.

The chain carries TRBV6-1 and TRBJ1-5; possibly TRBD1 for D (6 bases). Trimming stripped 9 bases from V and 6 bases from J, with 21 bases between. The CDR3 is 15 residues long. Germline V lookup: CDR1 MNHNS, CDR2 SASEGT. CDR3 in amino acids: CASRTGSDAGQPQHF. CDR3 DNA: TGTGCCAGTCGTACAGGGTCCGATGCGGGTCAGCCCCAGCATTTT.

CDR3 residues: CASRSTGLSNQPQHF. The CDR3 DNA reads TGCGCCAGCAGATCGACAGGCCTCAGCAATCAGCCCCAGCATTTT. V is TRBV10-2 and J is TRBJ1-5; D is possibly TRBD1 (6 bases). This CDR3 contains 15 residues. V lost 6 bases and J lost 1, with 13 bases in between. Germline V gene sequence: CDR1 WSHSY, CDR2 SAAADI.

The chain recombines TRBV6-5 with TRBJ2-5; TRBD1 agrees at 7 bases. The CDR3 is 13 amino acids. V trimming: 9 bases; J trimming: 3 bases; junction bases outside the gene matches: 7. Germline V gene lookup returns CDR1 MNHEY and CDR2 SVGAGI. CDR3 nucleotides: TGTGCCAGACCAGGGACAGAGGAAGAGACCCAGTACTTC. As protein: CARPGTEEETQYF.

The chain has TRBV30 and TRBJ1-1; D call uncertain. Germline V lookup: CDR1 GTSNPN, CDR2 SVGIG (reference sequence). This CDR3 has 13 residues. Trimming removed 2 bases from V and 5 bases from J, with 12 bases in between. The CDR3 nucleotides are TGTGCCTGGAGTTCTACCACGGGTACTGAAGCTTTCTTT. Translated, it gives CAWSSTTGTEAFF.

The chain combines TRBV10-3 with TRBJ1-2; 9 bases align to TRBD1. The V and J ends lost 6 bases and 6 bases, in that order; junction bases with no gene match: 8. This CDR3 has 14 amino acids. CDR1 and CDR2 from the germline V gene are ENHRY and SYGVKD. CDR3 nucleotides: TGTGCCATCAGCCTGGGGACAGGGAAGGATGGCTACACCTTC. This sequence encodes CAISLGTGKDGYTF.